A single T cell receptor beta chain is shown here with its context. Antigen unknown. The conserved final phenylalanine or tryptophan is absent from the CDR3, which likely points to a read error. The V gene's germline CDR1 is SGHTA and CDR2 FQGNSA. V was shortened by 3 bases and J by 0 bases, with 9 bases between the two germline ends. The CDR3 is 15 amino acids. Axillary draining lymph nodes of breast cancer patients supplied the node samples. TCRdb re-called the multiplex PCR reads with MiXCR, one entry per CDR3 protein. The table has approximately 100,000 distinct CDR3 sequences, approximately 28% seen once. This sample is part of a study of breast tumors, draining lymph nodes, adjacent tissues. Findings and limits, study-wide: Compared with lymph nodes, tumors were less diverse; compared with nontumor tissue, more. The data were judged consistent with most tumor T cells coming from lymph node and expanding in tumor.

The J gene is TRBJ2-1, the V gene TRBV7-2; no clear D. The specimen was axillary lymph node tissue. This clonotype originated in a female donor with breast cancer. Some clones in this sample may be carry-over from other donors' samples. The CDR3 DNA is TGTGCCAGCAGCTTTAGTGCCTTCTCCTACAATGAGCAGTTCCTC. Its translation: CASSFSAFSYNEQFL.